This TCR beta chain is drawn from a study of blood T cell repertoires in COVID-19. Overall study context: From T cells, B-cell-depleted T cells, or PBMCs came the material, which was cDNA or gDNA.

J gave up 3 bases and V 2 bases, and 6 bases lay outside the gene matches. Germline values: CDR1 MNHEY, CDR2 SVGAGI. The CDR3 extends over 15 amino acids. In the study's own analysis: Estimation of nucleated cell counts relied on the amplification of reference gene primers. Sequencing used immunoSEQ multiplex PCR; TCRdb keeps in-frame clones, though not all of them. V, J and clone size reflect that table, while D and trimming were determined from the DNA. Counted here are approximately 140,000 clones, about 86% occurring once; the ten biggest clones make up about 2.5%. The receptor comes from a woman aged 50 to 65 who had recovered from COVID-19. The rearrangement joins TRBV6-5 to TRBJ1-1; TRBD1 aligns across 7 bases. The sample taken for sequencing was PBMCs or T cells enriched from blood (not recorded which). The CDR3 bases are TGTGCCAGCAGTTACGCTATCAGGGGGGACACTGAAGCTTTCTTT. Translated: CASSYAIRGDTEAFF.